What follows is one T cell receptor beta chain and its context. Antigen: not known. A read error may account for a junction end that differs from germline. The data were taken from a study of tumor-infiltrating lymphocytes in primary liver carcinoma. Study overall: These were node-negative, non-metastatic T1-T3 tumors of roughly 4.2 to 11 cm. Each sample had roughly 3.5 to 7.5 million productive TCRbeta reads regardless of tissue type. Study outcomes and limitations: Blood had a significantly lower top-250-clone fraction than tumors did (p = 0.039).

They got blood RNA out of unsorted whole blood and also pulled out germline DNA. A primer in the constant region served to generate TCR beta cDNA from roughly 520 ng of total RNA. Slightly modified ARM-PCR with three nested multiplex PCR rounds yielded TCR beta libraries. MiXCR, run by TCRdb on the multiplex PCR reads, gives a single entry per CDR3 protein. The sample records 320,000 or so distinct CDR3 sequences, less than 75% being singletons. This receptor was obtained from a man aged 35-49 years with primary liver carcinoma and hepatitis B virus infection. Input material: peripheral blood.

The CDR3 coding sequence is TGTGCCAGCAGCCCAAGGGTGAGCGAGACCCAATACTTC. Protein product: CASSPRVSETQYF. This sequence joins TRBV4-2 and TRBJ2-5; D gene unclear. The length of the CDR3 is 13 residues. From germline, CDR1 is LGHNA and CDR2 YNFKEQ.